The subject of this entry is one T cell receptor beta chain. The antigen remains undetermined. The data were obtained in a study of T cells after yellow fever vaccination. Whole-study results and caveats: Of the clonotypes, a small share occurred in both CD4 and CD8 compartments. FACS-sorted repertoires could harbor abundant contaminating bulk-population clonotypes.

Via MiXCR, TCRdb re-called the 5' RACE reads, giving one row per CDR3 protein. The table lists 300,000 to 400,000 distinct CDR3 sequences, under 15% of them singletons. Germline lookup yields CDR1 MNHEY and CDR2 SVGAGI. V lost 6 bases to trimming and J lost 8 bases; unmatched junction nucleotides: 4. This CDR3 is built from 12 residues. This sample comprised CD4+ T cells sorted from PBMCs, obtained 15 days after the yellow fever booster vaccination. This sequence originates from a man younger than 30 who received the YFV17D yellow fever vaccine. V gene TRBV6-5 combines with J gene TRBJ1-2; 9 nucleotides align to TRBD1. CDR3 sequence: CASRRTGAGYTF. The CDR3 DNA is TGTGCCAGCAGAAGGACAGGGGCCGGCTACACCTTC.